Listed below are T cell receptor beta chains from one sample, sequenced in a study of T cells in Graves' hyperthyroidism and ophthalmopathy. Via MiXCR, TCRdb re-called the multiplex PCR reads, giving one row per CDR3 protein. The sample records over 700,000 distinct CDR3 sequences, approximately 36% being singletons. The specimen was blood. Receptors were obtained from a woman aged 40 to 50 with Graves' hyperthyroidism. CDR3s include the opening cysteine and the closing phenylalanine or tryptophan. The D gene is left open where the match is weak. Part of the rows lack a size; the others show once, few, many or a class for expanded clones.

clone size	CDR3 length	V gene	D gene	J gene	CDR3 protein
many	12	TRBV12-3/TRBV12-4	TRBD1	TRBJ1-1	CASSVQTGGAFF
.	14	TRBV6-1	.	TRBJ1-5	CASSPRVFNQPQHF
many	14	TRBV5-1	.	TRBJ2-7	CASSEWAGEYEQYF
many	13	TRBV6-5	.	TRBJ1-2	CASSPRHGAGYTF
.	13	TRBV7-3	TRBD2	TRBJ2-1	CASKREGYNEQFF
many	14	TRBV15	TRBD1	TRBJ2-6	CATSSGQALRVLTF
many	15	TRBV2	.	TRBJ1-2	CASSEDRTVVGGYTF
many	13	TRBV20-1	.	TRBJ2-5	CSAMGETQETQYF
many	15	TRBV5-4	TRBD1	TRBJ1-6	CASSLDTGGGSPLHF
.	15	TRBV10-2	TRBD2	TRBJ2-1	CASRGLAGKGHEQFF
.	16	TRBV3-1	.	TRBJ1-5	CASSQGYPSSNQPQHF
many	14	TRBV12-3/TRBV12-4	TRBD1	TRBJ1-5	CASSSGQGVQPQHF
.	14	TRBV15	.	TRBJ1-2	CATSREGGNRGYTF
few	15	TRBV7-9	.	TRBJ1-2	CASSLEAAGGYGYTF
.	14	TRBV10-1	TRBD1	TRBJ1-1	CASNSQGGMTEAFF
.	16	TRBV13	.	TRBJ2-7	CASSLNMGRFSYEQYF
many	15	TRBV7-3	.	TRBJ1-1	CASSLSTELATEAFF
.	17	TRBV20-1	TRBD1	TRBJ2-5	CSARDAWTGDRRETQYF
few	15	TRBV20-1	.	TRBJ2-5	CSAMGLARRQETQYF
many	15	TRBV5-1	.	TRBJ1-1	CASSFTTWRHTEAFF
once	16	TRBV7-2	.	TRBJ1-1	CASSLDPWGGSTEAFF
once	15	TRBV29-1	TRBD2	TRBJ2-1	CSVEWASGIPNEQFF
.	14	TRBV6-6	.	TRBJ1-1	CPSSARRANTEAFF
many	15	TRBV5-1	.	TRBJ2-7	CASSLGRGQQDEQYF
.	12	TRBV24-1	.	TRBJ2-7	CATSGQGPEQYF
.	13	TRBV10-2	.	TRBJ1-1	CASRAMGVTEAFF
many	14	TRBV10-3	TRBD1	TRBJ1-2	CAISLSRQGEGYTF
few	16	TRBV4-1	.	TRBJ1-2	CASSQEGPSGTYGYTF
many	13	TRBV7-7	.	TRBJ2-7	CASSFFPPYEQYF
many	13	TRBV5-1	.	TRBJ1-6	CASSSSGVAPLHF
few	17	TRBV5-5	.	TRBJ1-3	CASTEDPGQFSGNTIYF
.	16	TRBV12-3/TRBV12-4	.	TRBJ1-2	CASSYSAGARNYGYTF
.	14	TRBV20-1	TRBD1	TRBJ2-5	CSAGRTGGKETQYF
few	15	TRBV4-3	TRBD2	TRBJ2-7	CASSHGLAGRYEQYF
few	16	TRBV7-2	TRBD1	TRBJ2-5	CASSLGDRDLQETQYF
.	14	TRBV10-3	TRBD1	TRBJ1-3	CASNGQGAWNTIYF
.	16	TRBV6-5	TRBD1	TRBJ1-1	CASRETGTGYGTEAFF
many	13	TRBV2	.	TRBJ1-6	CASSDANNSPLHF
.	15	TRBV3-1	.	TRBJ1-2	CASSQDSGVNYGYTF
once	12	TRBV20-1	.	TRBJ2-5	CSARLDRETQYF
.	14	TRBV12-3/TRBV12-4	TRBD2	TRBJ2-7	CASSNAGGSDEQYF
few	13	TRBV19	.	TRBJ2-3	CASTIGATDTQYF
.	16	TRBV19	TRBD1	TRBJ2-2	CASTPRTGVSTEELFF
.	13	TRBV7-2	.	TRBJ1-4	CASSTQTGEKLFF
.	15	TRBV6-2/TRBV6-3	.	TRBJ2-7	CASSVRDGSLSEQYF
few	16	TRBV15	.	TRBJ1-2	CATSILRGGFPYGYTF
.	15	TRBV15	.	TRBJ2-7	CATSRVRTNSYEQYF
many	14	TRBV25-1	.	TRBJ1-5	CASSDGGAFQPQHF
.	14	TRBV6-5	.	TRBJ1-5	CASSFGGHQETQHF
.	13	TRBV5-1	.	TRBJ2-3	CASRDGATDTQYF